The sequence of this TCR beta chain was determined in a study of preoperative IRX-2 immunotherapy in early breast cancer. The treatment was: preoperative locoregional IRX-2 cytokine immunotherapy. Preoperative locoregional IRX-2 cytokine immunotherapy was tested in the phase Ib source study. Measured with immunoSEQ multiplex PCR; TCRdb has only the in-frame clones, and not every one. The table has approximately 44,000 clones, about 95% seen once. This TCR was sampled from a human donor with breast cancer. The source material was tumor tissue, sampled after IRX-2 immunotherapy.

The CDR3, as DNA: TGCAGCGTTTCGGGAGGGGCCTACGAGCAGTACTTC. Encoded protein: CSVSGGAYEQYF. The genes are TRBV29-1 and TRBJ2-7, with TRBD2 matching 8 bases. Trimming removed 5 bases from V and 2 bases from J; junction bases left unmatched: 2. The CDR3 extends over 12 amino acids. CDR1 and CDR2 (germline): SQVTM, ANQGSEA.